This T cell receptor (beta chain) came from a study of control samples from healthy donors and cancer patients. The repertoire was sequenced with immunoSEQ multiplex PCR; TCRdb's copy has only in-frame clones and lacks some. The sample carries about 140,000 clones, about 90% recorded once. V gave up 0 bases and J gave up 1 base; unmatched junction bases: 3. Germline CDR1 SGHRS, CDR2 YFSETQ. The CDR3 has 18 residues. The rearrangement links TRBV5-1 to TRBJ2-5, with 16 bases matching TRBD2. This sequence originates from a man younger than 30 in good health. Specimen: blood. Written as DNA, the CDR3 is TGCGCCAGCAGCTTGGCCGGGACTAGCGGGGGGGGCCAAGAGACCCAGTACTTC. Translation gives CASSLAGTSGGGQETQYF. The full variable domain, with the rest looked up from reference TRBV5-1 and TRBJ2-5, is KAGVTQTPRYLIKTRGQQVTLSCSPISGHRSVSWYQQTPGQGLQFLFEYFSETQRNKGNFPGRFSGRQFSNSRSEMNVSTLELGDSALYLCASSLAGTSGGGQETQYFGPGTRLLVL.